The 29 T cell receptor beta chains presented below share a single source sample, sequenced in a study of response to subunit inactivated influenza vaccine (dated by TCRdb to the late 2010s). The receptor library was made with RT-PCR. The listed sequencing device is Illumina HiSeq 2500. TCRdb trimmed public reads at Q25 via fastp, called clones via MiXCR and kept in-frame beta chains. Each entry merges the rows of one CDR3 protein and shows their most common DNA and genes. The sample profile shows approximately 500,000 distinct CDR3 sequences; approximately 14% of them were found once. Roughly 10% of the sample rests with the top ten. Sequencing was performed on PBMCs from blood, taken 12 days after vaccination. The receptor set was obtained from a man aged 50-60 years who received an inactivated influenza vaccine. Donor details come from another sample of the same person, matched by shared clones.

The table lists this clonotype with a few counts. The V call is TRBV18, the J call TRBJ2-1, with a weak D call TRBD2 (6 bases). This CDR3 has 12 residues. Deletions cut 3 bases from V and 16 bases from J, with 16 bases between. Germline V lookup: CDR1 KGHSH, CDR2 LQKENI. CDR3 coding DNA: TGTGCCAGCTCACCCCGGGACTCCCCTCCCTTCTTC. It specifies CASSPRDSPPFF.

This clonotype was detected only a few times. The chain combines TRBV19 with TRBJ1-2; D gene uncertain. Germline V gene lookup returns CDR1 LNHDA and CDR2 SQIVND (reference sequence). V was shortened by 3 bases and J by 1 base, with 6 bases between the two germline ends. The CDR3 runs 13 residues. The CDR3 region has the DNA TGTGCCAGTAGTATCAGAAGTAACTATGGCTACACCTTC. This gives the protein CASSIRSNYGYTF.

J is TRBJ1-4 and V is TRBV12-3 or TRBV12-4; TRBD1 is a possible D gene (6 bases). Trimming cost V 5 bases and J 8 bases, with 15 bases left between them. This CDR3 region has 14 residues. For the CDR3, the DNA is TGTGCCAGCAGTCGGTGGGGGCGTGGAGAAAAACTGTTTTTT. It codes for CASSRWGRGEKLFF.

The chain employs TRBV5-1 and TRBJ2-7, with D perhaps assigned TRBD1 or TRBD2 (5 bases each). This CDR3 region has 13 residues. In germline, CDR1 is SGHRS, CDR2 YFSETQ. The germline V and J ends were trimmed by 4 bases and 1 base, with 9 bases remaining between them. This CDR3 is CASSPWGSYEQYF. In nucleotides, the CDR3 is TGCGCCAGCAGCCCCTGGGGGTCCTACGAGCAGTACTTC. The full variable domain, completed using reference TRBV5-1 and TRBJ2-7, is KAGVTQTPRYLIKTRGQQVTLSCSPISGHRSVSWYQQTPGQGLQFLFEYFSETQRNKGNFPGRFSGRQFSNSRSEMNVSTLELGDSALYLCASSPWGSYEQYFGPGTRLTVT.

The gene calls are TRBV12-3 or TRBV12-4 and TRBJ2-1; 9 nucleotides match TRBD2. V dropped 6 bases and J dropped 6; count of bases not matched to a gene: 9. The CDR3 is 15 residues long. CDR3 sequence reads: CASSYLAGGTNEQFF. CDR3 DNA sequence: TGTGCCAGCAGCTACCTTGCGGGGGGGACCAATGAGCAGTTCTTC.

The rearrangement joins TRBV29-1 to TRBJ2-7; tentative D call: TRBD2 (5 bases). V shed 4 bases and J shed 4 bases, with 14 bases lying between them. The CDR3 covers 13 residues. The germline gives CDR1 SQVTM, CDR2 ANQGSEA. For the CDR3, the DNA is TGCAGCGTTGCACTAGAAAACCTTTACGAGCAGTACTTC. This codes for CSVALENLYEQYF.

The J gene is TRBJ2-7, the V gene TRBV7-9; TRBD1 aligns across 7 bases. Unmatched junction bases numbered 5, after V lost 3 bases and J lost 6 bases. Germline CDR1 SEHNR, CDR2 FQNEAQ (reference sequence). This CDR3 comprises 13 residues. The CDR3 bases are TGTGCCAGCAGCTTTGAGGGGGCAGTCGAGCAGTACTTC. Protein sequence: CASSFEGAVEQYF.

The chain has TRBV5-1 and TRBJ2-3; tentative D call: TRBD2 (6 bases). The CDR3 runs to 15 residues. Trimming took off 2 bases at V and 4 bases at J, with 14 bases between the two ends. Germline CDR1 is SGHRS and CDR2 is YFSETQ. CDR3 coding DNA: TGCGCCAGCAGCTTCGGAGGGCATGTTGCAGATACGCAGTATTTT. It encodes CASSFGGHVADTQYF.

The CDR3 nucleotides are TGTGCCAGCAGTGGAGAGTGGTCCGGCTACACCTTC. Its translation is CASSGEWSGYTF. This sequence joins TRBV2 and TRBJ1-2; no definite D call. CDR1 SNHLY and CDR2 FYNNEI come from the germline V gene. The CDR3 sequence is 12 residues long. The germline V and J ends were trimmed by 4 bases and 8 bases, with 11 bases remaining between them.

The chain carries TRBV5-1 and TRBJ2-1; D could derive from TRBD1 or TRBD2 (5 bases each). V was trimmed by 0 bases and J by 0 bases, leaving 13 bases between them. CDR1 is SGHRS and CDR2 is YFSETQ in the germline V gene. This CDR3 comprises 17 residues. CDR3 bases: TGCGCCAGCAGCTTGGGGGGGTTGGAGAGCTCCTACAATGAGCAGTTCTTC. This codes for CASSLGGLESSYNEQFF.

The J gene is TRBJ2-3, the V gene TRBV5-1; D may be TRBD2 (7 bases). The length of the CDR3 is 16 residues. Germline CDR1 SGHRS, CDR2 YFSETQ. The V end lost 2 bases, the J end lost 1 base, and 14 bases lay between the germline ends. The CDR3 is CASSFWAGAGTDTQYF. The CDR3 DNA reads as TGCGCCAGCAGCTTTTGGGCGGGGGCCGGCACAGATACGCAGTATTTT.

Of note for this clonotype: A much larger clonotype is one base distant, so this may be a read error. The chain couples TRBV29-1 to TRBJ2-1, with D unresolved. The germline gives CDR1 SQVTM, CDR2 ANQGSEA. The CDR3 runs 11 residues. The ends were cut back, 2 bases at V and 4 bases at J, with 3 bases in the middle. The CDR3: CSVERYNEQFF. CDR3 bases: TGCAGCGTTGAAAGGTACAATGAGCAGTTCTTC.

This chain connects TRBV11-2 to TRBJ2-3; maybe TRBD2 (5 bases). CDR3 length: 18 amino acids. Germline CDR1 is SGHAT and CDR2 is FQNNGV. Trimming took 0 bases from V and 2 from J, leaving 18 bases between them. This CDR3 reads CASSLDRAGRSNTDTQYF. CDR3 DNA: TGTGCCAGCAGCTTAGATAGGGCGGGCAGGAGTAACACAGATACGCAGTATTTT.

This clonotype was counted between two and nine times. The chain is built from TRBV20-1 and TRBJ2-5; D remains ambiguous. This CDR3 has 13 residues. CDR1 is DFQATT and CDR2 is SNEGSKA in the germline V gene (reference sequence). Trimming cost V 7 bases and J 4 bases, with 16 bases left between them. The CDR3 DNA follows: TGCAGTGGAAGGGATGAGGTTAGAGAGACCCAGTACTTC. This gives the protein CSGRDEVRETQYF.

This clonotype showed up just a few times. CDR3 sequence: CAISAGQGGNIQYF. The CDR3 DNA follows: TGTGCCATCAGCGCAGGACAGGGAGGAAACATTCAGTACTTC. The chain recombines TRBV10-3 with TRBJ2-4; 8 bases align to TRBD1. The CDR3 consists of 14 residues. CDR1 ENHRY and CDR2 SYGVKD come from the germline V gene. The V and J ends lost 6 bases and 6 bases, in that order; junction bases with no gene match: 7.

The chain uses TRBV5-1 and TRBJ2-7, with D possibly matching TRBD1 (5 bases). Trimming left V 1 base short and J 2 bases short, with 10 bases between. The CDR3 is 14 amino acids. The germline V gene has CDR1 SGHRS and CDR2 YFSETQ. CDR3 sequence (DNA): TGCGCCAGCAGCTTGAACAGGCGCACCTACGAGCAGTACTTC. As protein: CASSLNRRTYEQYF.

This clonotype was recorded a few times. The chain couples TRBV3-1 to TRBJ2-2; D gene unclear. V was cut by 4 bases and J by 6 bases, with 15 bases left in between. The CDR3 totals 15 residues. CDR1 LGHDT and CDR2 YNNKEL come from the germline V gene (reference sequence). The CDR3 DNA follows: TGTGCCAGCAGCCGGTTCACGATGGGTCCCGGGGAGCTGTTTTTT. As protein: CASSRFTMGPGELFF.

The chain employs TRBV5-1 and TRBJ1-4; TRBD1 matches at 7 bases. The CDR3 length is 14 residues. V gave up 3 bases and J gave up 7 bases; unmatched junction bases: 6. CDR1 SGHRS and CDR2 YFSETQ come from the germline V gene. Here the CDR3 DNA reads TGCGCCAGCAGCTCCTCCGACAGGGTTGAAAAACTGTTTTTT. This gives the protein CASSSSDRVEKLFF.

This clonotype was detected ten times or more. The chain joins TRBV5-1 to TRBJ2-1; 13 bases match TRBD2. From germline, CDR1 is SGHRS and CDR2 YFSETQ. CDR3 length: 15 amino acids. The V gene end was trimmed by 0 bases and the J gene end by 8 bases; junction bases not matched to a gene: 2. The DNA for the CDR3 is TGCGCCAGCAGCTTGGGACTAGCGGGAGGATATGAGCAGTTCTTC. Translating gives CASSLGLAGGYEQFF. Full variable domain (missing parts from reference TRBV5-1 and TRBJ2-1): KAGVTQTPRYLIKTRGQQVTLSCSPISGHRSVSWYQQTPGQGLQFLFEYFSETQRNKGNFPGRFSGRQFSNSRSEMNVSTLELGDSALYLCASSLGLAGGYEQFFGPGTRLTVL.

Only a few counts were recorded for this clonotype. This sequence joins TRBV24-1 and TRBJ2-5; D is ambiguous. Germline lookup yields CDR1 KGHDR and CDR2 SFDVKD. V lost 6 bases, J lost 2 bases, and 6 bases lay in between. The length of the CDR3 is 12 residues. CDR3 bases: TGTGCCACCAGTCAAGGTCAAGAGACCCAGTACTTC. The encoded protein is CATSQGQETQYF.

The chain carries TRBV7-8 and TRBJ2-3, with a tentative D call TRBD2 (7 bases). The V end was cut by 8 bases, the J end by 8 bases, with 23 bases between. The germline V gene has CDR1 SGHVS and CDR2 FQNEAQ. CDR3 length equals 15 residues. For the CDR3, the DNA is TGTGCCAGCCGTCCCCGGGGGGCGCGGGTCCGTACGCAGTATTTT. It specifies CASRPRGARVRTQYF.

This chain links TRBV5-4 with TRBJ2-5; TRBD2 matches 11 bases. V trimming: 1 base; J trimming: 3 bases; junction bases outside the gene matches: 20. From germline, CDR1 is SGHNT and CDR2 YYREEE (reference sequence). This CDR3 region has 21 residues. CDR3 bases: TGTGCCAGCAGCTTGTGTAATTTTGGACTAGCGGGCCTCTGGGAAGAAGAGACCCAGTACTTC. This translates into CASSLCNFGLAGLWEEETQYF.

This clonotype was found a few times. The chain employs TRBV24-1 and TRBJ2-3; D is perhaps TRBD2 (5 bases). CDR3 size: 16 residues. V lost 5 bases to trimming and J lost 4 bases, with 18 bases between them. Per the germline V gene, CDR1 is KGHDR and CDR2 is SFDVKD. CDR3 sequence reads: CATSAPELEDPDTQYF. The CDR3 nucleotides are TGTGCCACCAGTGCTCCGGAATTGGAGGACCCAGATACGCAGTATTTT.

The chain carries TRBV21-1 and TRBJ2-7; TRBD1 is the table's D call, not checked against the DNA. TRBV21-1 is a recognized pseudogene. The length of the CDR3 is 16 residues. CDR3 amino acids: CASSKGGRGGSYEQYF. CDR3 nucleotide sequence: TGTGCCAGCAGCAAAGGAGGCAGGGGGGGCTCCTACGAGCAGTACTTC.

The chain has TRBV19 and TRBJ2-7; 7 positions match TRBD1. The CDR3 has 14 residues. V shed 5 bases, J shed 3 bases, and the junction held 7 bases outside the gene matches. Germline V gives CDR1 LNHDA, CDR2 SQIVND (reference sequence). CDR3 in amino acids: CASSETGMDYEQYF. CDR3 nucleotide sequence: TGTGCCAGTAGTGAGACAGGGATGGACTACGAGCAGTACTTC.

A few counts support this clonotype. The genes are TRBV5-6 and TRBJ1-5; possibly TRBD1 for D (5 bases). CDR1 and CDR2 (germline): SGHDT, YYEEEE. The CDR3 consists of 13 residues. Trimming took off 4 bases at V and 6 bases at J, with 11 bases between the two ends. DNA for the CDR3: TGTGCCAGCAGCATCGACAGAAGTCAGCCCCAGCATTTT. Translation gives CASSIDRSQPQHF.

In regard to this clonotype: This may come from a read error, since a much larger clone is one base off. This chain uses TRBV29-1 with TRBJ2-3; D is uncertain. Trimming shortened V by 0 bases and J by 5 bases, and 12 bases separated the two germline ends. This CDR3 comprises 14 residues. Germline V gene data show CDR1 as SQVTM and CDR2 as ANQGSEA. CDR3 sequence reads: CSVEDLIRIDTQYF. The CDR3 DNA sequence: TGCAGCGTTGAAGATCTTATTCGCATAGATACGCAGTATTTT.

Ten or more counts support this clonotype. This rearrangement joins TRBV5-1 to TRBJ2-7, with D possibly being TRBD2 (5 bases). CDR3 length: 13 amino acids. Trimming left V 0 bases short and J 12 bases short, with 16 bases between. CDR1 is SGHRS and CDR2 is YFSETQ in the germline V gene. The CDR3 sequence is CASSLGGLQQTYF. The CDR3 coding sequence is TGCGCCAGCAGCTTGGGTGGACTCCAACAGACGTACTTC.

This clonotype was recorded many times. This sequence joins TRBV7-6 and TRBJ2-1, with a weak D call TRBD2 (5 bases). The CDR3 consists of 16 residues. Germline assignment: CDR1 SGHVS and CDR2 FNYEAQ. The germline V and J ends were trimmed by 5 bases and 2 bases, with 16 bases remaining between them. The CDR3, as DNA: TGTGCCAGCAGCCCCGCGTTGGTGACTACCTACAATGAGCAGTTCTTC. Translating gives CASSPALVTTYNEQFF.